The 18 T cell receptor beta chains below all came from one sample that was sequenced in a study of tumor-infiltrating lymphocytes in primary liver carcinoma. It was unsorted whole blood that yielded blood RNA, and germline DNA was also extracted. A constant-region primer primed TCR beta cDNA synthesis from roughly 520 ng of total RNA. For TCR beta, libraries were produced by three nested multiplex PCR rounds using slightly modified ARM-PCR. Primers for the first two PCR rounds were TRBV1-TRBV30 forward primers and a C-beta reverse primer (10 cycles per round). TCRdb reanalysed the multiplex PCR reads using MiXCR and keeps one entry per CDR3 protein. This sample yields roughly 180,000 distinct CDR3 sequences, of which 60% are seen a single time; 65% to 80% belongs to the top ten. Material: peripheral blood. These receptors all come from a man aged 35 to 55 with primary liver carcinoma and hepatitis B virus infection.

This chain connects TRBV5-1 to TRBJ2-1, with D possibly being TRBD2 (5 bases). V shed 0 bases and J shed 6 bases, with 13 bases lying between them. This CDR3 spans 15 amino acids. From germline, CDR1 is SGHRS and CDR2 YFSETQ. CDR3 bases: TGCGCCAGCAGCTTGGGAGGGAGTGGTCCCAATGAGCAGTTCTTC. This codes for CASSLGGSGPNEQFF.

The chain links TRBV10-2 to TRBJ2-1; 8 bases agree with TRBD2. CDR1 and CDR2 (germline): WSHSY, SAAADI. J gave up 1 base and V 3 bases, and 2 bases lay outside the gene matches. This CDR3 has 15 amino acids. CDR3 amino acids: CASSDLAGSYNEQFF. As DNA, the CDR3 is TGCGCCAGCAGTGATCTAGCGGGTTCCTACAATGAGCAGTTCTTC.

The chain recombines TRBV6-1 with TRBJ2-3; the match to TRBD2 covers 7 bases. The V gene's germline CDR1 is MNHNS and CDR2 SASEGT. There are 15 residues in the CDR3. V lost 3 bases, J lost 1 base, and 4 bases stayed unmatched. The DNA for the CDR3 is TGTGCCAGCAGTGATCGGGGACTACGCACAGATACGCAGTATTTT. This gives the protein CASSDRGLRTDTQYF.

This sequence joins TRBV5-1 and TRBJ2-7, with D perhaps matching TRBD1 (6 bases). V was cut by 0 bases and J by 4 bases, with 17 bases left in between. The CDR3 is 16 amino acids. Germline CDR1 and CDR2: SGHRS and YFSETQ. The CDR3, as DNA: TGCGCCAGCAGCTTGGCCGGTCAGGGGATTAAGTACGAGCAGTACTTC. This encodes CASSLAGQGIKYEQYF.

In this sample, this clonotype turned up a few times. This chain links TRBV7-8 with TRBJ2-2; 8 positions match TRBD1. V dropped 5 bases and J dropped 6; count of bases not matched to a gene: 14. CDR3 length: 17 residues. CDR1 SGHVS and CDR2 FQNEAQ come from the germline V gene. The DNA of the CDR3 is TGTGCCAGCAGCCACCGGCCCCCAGGGGGCGGACCCGGGGAGCTGTTTTTT. Its translation is CASSHRPPGGGPGELFF.

Points on this clonotype: A much larger clone lies one base from this, so it may be a read error. The chain is built from TRBV29-1 and TRBJ2-5; either TRBD1 or TRBD2 may supply D (5 bases each). V shed 4 bases and J shed 0 bases, with 12 bases lying between them. The V gene's germline CDR1 is SQVTM and CDR2 ANQGSEA. CDR3 length: 14 amino acids. The CDR3 sequence is CSVGGVRYQETQYF. The CDR3 DNA reads as TGCAGCGTTGGAGGGGTCCGTTACCAAGAGACCCAGTACTTC. Variable domain in full (rest from reference TRBV29-1 and TRBJ2-5): SAVISQKPSRDICQRGTSLTIQCQVDSQVTMMFWYRQQPGQSLTLIATANQGSEATYESGFVIDKFPISRPNLTFSTLTVSNMSPEDSSIYLCSVGGVRYQETQYFGPGTRLLVL.

This clonotype was observed a single time. This chain connects TRBV28 to TRBJ2-2; no reliable D call. V was cut by 8 bases and J by 3 bases, with 4 bases left in between. The CDR3 runs 11 residues. Germline CDR1 and CDR2: MDHEN and SYDVKM. CDR3 amino acids: CASEDTGELFF. The CDR3 DNA reads as TGTGCCAGCGAGGACACCGGGGAGCTGTTTTTT.

Notes on this clonotype: This clone may be a read error of a much larger clone one base away. V and J are TRBV4-1 and TRBJ2-1; possible D gene TRBD2, 6 bases. The CDR3 is 15 amino acids. The ends were cut back, 2 bases at V and 5 bases at J, with 13 bases in the middle. The germline V gene has CDR1 MGHRA and CDR2 YSYEKL. DNA of the CDR3: TGCGCCAGCAGCCAATACGGGAGTGCCCACAATGAGCAGTTCTTC. Translation gives CASSQYGSAHNEQFF.

To note about this clonotype: The junction differs from germline at one of its ends, possibly a read error. The chain recombines TRBV4-1 with TRBJ2-1, with TRBD2 matching 13 bases. This CDR3 is built from 17 residues. The germline CDR1 and CDR2 sequences are MGHRA and YSYEKL. The CDR3 region is CACSRSGTSGTYNEQFF. DNA for the CDR3: TGCGCCTGCAGCCGATCCGGGACTAGCGGGACGTACAATGAGCAGTTCTTC.

Points on this clonotype: Just one base apart from a much larger clone, this may be a read error. J is TRBJ1-2 and V is TRBV4-1; 8 nucleotides match TRBD1. The length of the CDR3 is 17 residues. The V gene's germline CDR1 is MGHRA and CDR2 YSYEKL. CDR3 amino acids: CANSQEGWPGGPWGYTF. DNA of the CDR3: TGCGCCAACAGCCAAGAAGGATGGCCAGGGGGCCCATGGGGCTACACCTTC.

This clonotype occurred a few times. The chain links TRBV6-6 to TRBJ2-5; TRBD1 might be the D (5 bases). The CDR3 extends over 14 amino acids. Germline CDR1 and CDR2: MNHNY and SVGAGI (reference sequence). Trimming pared 6 bases from V and 4 bases from J, leaving 15 bases between. DNA of the CDR3: TGTGCCAGCAGAACCGACAGAGCCTCAGAGACCCAGTACTTC. It specifies CASRTDRASETQYF.

For this clonotype: One base away lies a much larger clone, so this may be a sequencing read error. Since no conserved phenylalanine or tryptophan closes the CDR3, a read error is the likely cause. The chain has TRBV10-3 and TRBJ2-1; TRBD1 matches at 7 bases. Trimming cost V 3 bases and J 3 bases; bases outside gene matches: 5. The CDR3 extends over 15 amino acids. Germline V gene lookup returns CDR1 ENHRY and CDR2 SYGVKD. The CDR3 DNA is TGTGCCATCAGTGACACCGGGACAGACTACAATGAGCAGTTCCTC. Protein sequence: CAISDTGTDYNEQFL.

This clonotype has ten or more counts. The V call is TRBV12-3 or TRBV12-4, the J call TRBJ2-1, with 7 bases fitting TRBD2. Trimming cost V 4 bases and J 3 bases; bases outside gene matches: 3. The length of the CDR3 is 14 residues. The CDR3, as DNA: TGTGCCAGCAGTTGGGTAGCGGGCTACAATGAGCAGTTCTTC. As protein: CASSWVAGYNEQFF.

Concerning this clonotype itself: At one boundary the junction diverges from the germline segment, which might be a read error. The chain is built from TRBV29-1 and TRBJ2-1, with 7 bases lining up with TRBD2. The germline V gene has CDR1 SQVTM and CDR2 ANQGSEA. CDR3 length: 17 residues. The CDR3: CSLEEPFEMGGPNEQFF. CDR3 DNA sequence: TGCAGCCTTGAAGAGCCCTTCGAAATGGGAGGGCCAAATGAGCAGTTCTTC.

This clonotype was seen only a few times. The chain couples TRBV2 to TRBJ2-1; maybe TRBD2 (6 bases). This CDR3 contains 10 residues. V was clipped by 6 bases and J by 9 bases, with 6 bases between them. CDR1 is SNHLY, CDR2 FYNNEI, per germline. The DNA of the CDR3 is TGTGCCAGCAGGGAGGGTGAGCAGTTCTTC. It translates to CASREGEQFF.

With respect to this clonotype: One end of the junction varies from germline; a read error may be responsible. The V call is TRBV6-5, the J call TRBJ1-6; weak D call: TRBD1 (5 bases). This CDR3 spans 13 amino acids. The germline gives CDR1 MNHEY, CDR2 SVGAGI. The DNA for the CDR3 is TGTGCCAGCAGTCCCAGGGCTGATTCACCCCCCCACTTT. Amino acids: CASSPRADSPPHF.

A few counts support this clonotype. The V call is TRBV6-5, the J call TRBJ2-1, with unresolved D. The CDR3 length is 15 residues. From germline, CDR1 is MNHEY and CDR2 SVGAGI. V lost 4 bases to trimming and J lost 0 bases, with 10 bases between them. The CDR3 region is CASSLNGPSYNEQFF. For the CDR3, the DNA is TGTGCCAGCAGTTTGAACGGCCCCTCCTACAATGAGCAGTTCTTC.

On this clonotype itself: The conserved phenylalanine or tryptophan normally closing the CDR3 is absent here, so this likely arose from a read error. The V call is TRBV11-2, the J call TRBJ2-7, with 7 bases aligning to TRBD1. In germline, CDR1 is SGHAT, CDR2 FQNNGV. The CDR3 has 14 amino acids. Trimming cost V 5 bases and J 5 bases; bases outside gene matches: 9. This CDR3 reads CASSPYRGSHEQYI. CDR3 nucleotide sequence: TGTGCCAGCAGCCCCTACAGGGGAAGTCACGAGCAGTACATC.